One TCR beta chain is described in this entry. Its antigen is not identified. This record belongs to a study of T cells expressing NK-cell markers. General study points: In a handful of donors, dominant CD3+CD56+NKG2C+ clones formed roughly 1.0-7.5% of CD8+ cells. It is unclear if expanded NKG2C-expressing clones target HCMV antigens. The CD3+CD56-NKG2C+ fraction of several donors was also led by these clonotypes.

The CDR3 extends over 12 amino acids. Germline V lookup: CDR1 SGHAT, CDR2 FQNNGV. UMIs were included in TCR beta cDNA generated by 5'RACE template switching. From the 5' RACE reads, TCRdb lists one entry per CDR3 protein and no DNA. This sample lists under 500,000 distinct CDR3 sequences; its ten largest clones have 6% to 8%. This rearrangement joins TRBV11-2 to TRBJ2-5; no DNA is available, so the TRBD2 call from TCRdb remains unchecked. Specimen: blood T cells: a sorted CD56 or NKG2C T cell subset, CD4+ or CD8+ T cells, or bulk PBMC T cells (not recorded which). The receptor was derived from a woman aged 18 to 75 in good health. The CDR3 reads CASSPSMETQYF.